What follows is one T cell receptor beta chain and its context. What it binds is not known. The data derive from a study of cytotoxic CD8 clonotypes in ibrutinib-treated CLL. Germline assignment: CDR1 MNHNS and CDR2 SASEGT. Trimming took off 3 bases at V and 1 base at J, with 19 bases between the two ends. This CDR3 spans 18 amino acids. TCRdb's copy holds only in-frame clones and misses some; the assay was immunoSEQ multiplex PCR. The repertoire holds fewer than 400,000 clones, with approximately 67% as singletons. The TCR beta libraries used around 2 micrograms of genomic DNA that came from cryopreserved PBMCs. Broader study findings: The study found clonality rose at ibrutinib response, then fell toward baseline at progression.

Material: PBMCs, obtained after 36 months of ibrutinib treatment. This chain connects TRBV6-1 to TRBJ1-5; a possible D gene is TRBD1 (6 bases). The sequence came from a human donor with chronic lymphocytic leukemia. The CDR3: CASSDLGGGTFSNQPQHF. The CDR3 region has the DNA TGTGCCAGCAGTGACCTCGGGGGGGGGACATTCAGCAATCAGCCCCAGCATTTT.